The 16 T cell receptor beta chains in this list originate from one sample, sequenced in a study of CXCR3-negative and CXCR3-positive naive CD8 T cells. Whole-study findings and limits: CXCR3-positive naive cells had more hydrophobic TRB CDR3s than CXCR3-negative naive cells.

These receptors lack a known antigen. It was by 5' RACE with UMI labels that the TRB cDNA libraries were prepared. For each CDR3 protein, TCRdb gives one entry from its re-call of the 5' RACE reads, without DNA. The sample totals approximately 100,000 distinct CDR3 sequences. The sample comprised naive CXCR3+ CD8+ T cells from blood. The subset was: CD45RO-CCR7+CD27+CD95- naive CD8+ T cells expressing CXCR3 (TNR3+). Every receptor here comes from a human donor in good health. Some clones in this sample may be carry-over from other donors' samples.

CDR3 protein: CASGLPGTGTDTQYF. The gene calls are TRBV12-5 and TRBJ2-3; TCRdb designates TRBD1, a call that cannot be tested without DNA. Germline V gene sequence: CDR1 LGHNT, CDR2 FRNRAP. The CDR3 has 15 amino acids.

V usage is TRBV14 and J usage is TRBJ2-1; lacking DNA, the TRBD1 call made by TCRdb goes unchecked. This CDR3 region has 13 residues. Per the germline V gene, CDR1 is SGHDN and CDR2 is FVKESK. The CDR3 protein is CASSPPDGNEQFF.

This chain's CDR3 is CASSRYTGQLYEQYF. This chain connects TRBV7-2 to TRBJ2-7; the D call of TRBD1 rests on TCRdb alone, since no DNA is present to check it. The germline CDR1 and CDR2 sequences are SGHTA and FQGNSA. CDR3 size: 15 residues.

The chain has TRBV6-2 or TRBV6-3 and TRBJ2-1; TCRdb calls TRBD1, which cannot be checked without DNA. In germline, CDR1 is MNHEY, CDR2 SVGEGT. This CDR3 is 13 amino acids long. CDR3: CASTVTGSNEQFF.

The rearrangement joins TRBV20-1 to TRBJ2-1; as DNA is missing, the TRBD1 call by TCRdb cannot be tested. CDR3 length equals 13 residues. From germline, CDR1 is DFQATT and CDR2 SNEGSKA (reference sequence). This CDR3 is CSARDRVNNEQFF.

The chain combines TRBV28 with TRBJ2-4; checking the TCRdb D call of TRBD1 is not possible without DNA. The CDR3 length is 16 residues. Germline V gene sequence: CDR1 MDHEN, CDR2 SYDVKM. The CDR3 protein is CASSLPRGLAKNIQYF.

This chain joins TRBV4-3 and TRBJ1-2; TCRdb selects TRBD1, and the lack of DNA leaves this call unchecked. Germline CDR1 LGHNA, CDR2 YSLEER. The CDR3 runs 13 residues. The CDR3 loop reads CASSRGTGGGYTF.

The chain has TRBV12-5 and TRBJ2-4; TCRdb returns TRBD1, unconfirmable since there is no DNA. The CDR3 totals 17 residues. CDR1 and CDR2 (germline): LGHNT, FRNRAP. CDR3 loop: CASGLVVGGLAKNIQYF.

This chain joins TRBV12-3 or TRBV12-4 and TRBJ1-2. CDR3 length equals 14 residues. CDR3 residues: CASSLWAVNYGYTF.

This sequence joins TRBV29-1 and TRBJ2-1; TCRdb outputs TRBD1, but without DNA this stays unchecked. Germline loops: CDR1 SQVTM, CDR2 ANQGSEA. The CDR3 runs 14 residues. The CDR3 sequence: CSVDVGRLGDEQFF.

The V call is TRBV28, the J call TRBJ2-4; TCRdb lists TRBD1, though no DNA is available to test this call. This CDR3 has 16 residues. CDR1 MDHEN and CDR2 SYDVKM come from the germline V gene. CDR3 region: CASSYPRTGMLYIQYF. Together with reference TRBV28 and TRBJ2-4, the CDR3 gives the full variable domain: DVKVTQSSRYLVKRTGEKVFLECVQDMDHENMFWYRQDPGLGLRLIYFSYDVKMKEKGDIPEGYSVSREKKERFSLILESASTNQTSMYLCASSYPRTGMLYIQYFGAGTRLSVL.

The chain uses TRBV2 and TRBJ2-3; the D gene TCRdb calls, TRBD1, cannot be checked with no DNA. Germline values: CDR1 SNHLY, CDR2 FYNNEI. The CDR3 sequence is 14 residues long. The CDR3 region is CASSFTSGTDTQYF.

V gene TRBV7-6 combines with J gene TRBJ1-5. The CDR3 totals 13 residues. Germline lookup yields CDR1 SGHVS and CDR2 FNYEAQ. CDR3 residues: CASSPARYQPQHF.

The chain joins TRBV12-3 or TRBV12-4 to TRBJ2-1; the D call from TCRdb, TRBD1, cannot be confirmed without DNA. The CDR3 length is 14 residues. This chain's CDR3 is CASSLGGNYNEQFF.

The chain couples TRBV3-1 to TRBJ2-3; TCRdb calls TRBD2, which cannot be checked without DNA. The CDR3 contains 16 residues. Per germline, CDR1 LGHDT and CDR2 YNNKEL (reference sequence). This chain's CDR3 is CASSLIQGPRTDTQYF.

The chain uses TRBV12-3 or TRBV12-4 and TRBJ1-1; TCRdb's D call, TRBD1, is unchecked because there is no DNA. CDR3 size: 13 residues. This CDR3 is CASSDSRGTEAFF.